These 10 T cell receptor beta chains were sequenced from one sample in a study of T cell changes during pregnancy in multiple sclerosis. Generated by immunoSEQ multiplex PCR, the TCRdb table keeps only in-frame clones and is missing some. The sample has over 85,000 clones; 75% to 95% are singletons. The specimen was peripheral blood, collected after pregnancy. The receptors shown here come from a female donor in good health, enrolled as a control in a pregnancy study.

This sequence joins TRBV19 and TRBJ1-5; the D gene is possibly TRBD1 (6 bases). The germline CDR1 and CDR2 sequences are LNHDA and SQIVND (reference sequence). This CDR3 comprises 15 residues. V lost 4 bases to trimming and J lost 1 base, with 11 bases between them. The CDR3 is CASSKGGFSNQPQHF. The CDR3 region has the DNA TGTGCCAGTAGTAAGGGGGGGTTCAGCAATCAGCCCCAGCATTTT.

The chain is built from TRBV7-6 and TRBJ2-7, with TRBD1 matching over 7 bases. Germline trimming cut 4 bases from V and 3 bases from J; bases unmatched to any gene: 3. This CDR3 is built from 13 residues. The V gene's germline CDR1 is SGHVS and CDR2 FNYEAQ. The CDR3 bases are TGTGCCAGCAGCTCCTACAGGGGCTACGAGCAGTACTTC. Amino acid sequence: CASSSYRGYEQYF.

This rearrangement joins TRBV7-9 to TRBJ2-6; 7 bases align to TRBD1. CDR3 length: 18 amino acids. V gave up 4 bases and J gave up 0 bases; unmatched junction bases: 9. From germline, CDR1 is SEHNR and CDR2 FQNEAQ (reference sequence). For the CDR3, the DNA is TGTGCCAGCAGCTCACAGGGGACCTCTTACTCTGGGGCCAACGTCCTGACTTTC. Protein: CASSSQGTSYSGANVLTF.

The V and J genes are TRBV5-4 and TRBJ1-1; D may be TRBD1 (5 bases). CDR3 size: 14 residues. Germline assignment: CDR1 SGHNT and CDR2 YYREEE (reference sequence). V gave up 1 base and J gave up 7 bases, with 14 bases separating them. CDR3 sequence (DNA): TGTGCCAGCAGCTTGCACGGGGGTGCGGTTGAAGCTTTCTTT. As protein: CASSLHGGAVEAFF.

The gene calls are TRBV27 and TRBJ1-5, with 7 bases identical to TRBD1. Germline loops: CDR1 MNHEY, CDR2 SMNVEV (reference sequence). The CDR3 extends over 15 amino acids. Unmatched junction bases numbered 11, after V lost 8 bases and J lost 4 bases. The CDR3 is CASSLNRGINQPQHF. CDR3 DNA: TGTGCCAGCTCCTTAAACAGGGGAATTAATCAGCCCCAGCATTTT.

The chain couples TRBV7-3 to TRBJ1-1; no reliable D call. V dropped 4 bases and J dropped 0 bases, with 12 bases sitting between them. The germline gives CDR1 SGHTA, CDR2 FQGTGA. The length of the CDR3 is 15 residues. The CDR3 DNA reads TGTGCCAGCAGCTACACCGCGACAATGAACACTGAAGCTTTCTTT. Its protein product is CASSYTATMNTEAFF.

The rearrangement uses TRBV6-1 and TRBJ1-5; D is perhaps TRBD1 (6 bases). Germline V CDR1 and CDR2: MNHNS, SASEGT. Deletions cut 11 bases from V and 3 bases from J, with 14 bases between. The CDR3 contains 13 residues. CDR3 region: CASEGVNNQPQHF. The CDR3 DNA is TGTGCCTCCGAGGGGGTAAACAATCAGCCCCAGCATTTT.

As DNA, the CDR3 is TGTGCCAGTAGTATCCGGGTCTTCACAGATACGCAGTATTTT. It encodes CASSIRVFTDTQYF. V is TRBV19 and J is TRBJ2-3; D gene ambiguous. Germline lookup yields CDR1 LNHDA and CDR2 SQIVND (reference sequence). This CDR3 is 14 amino acids long. V dropped 3 bases and J dropped 2 bases, with 9 bases sitting between them.

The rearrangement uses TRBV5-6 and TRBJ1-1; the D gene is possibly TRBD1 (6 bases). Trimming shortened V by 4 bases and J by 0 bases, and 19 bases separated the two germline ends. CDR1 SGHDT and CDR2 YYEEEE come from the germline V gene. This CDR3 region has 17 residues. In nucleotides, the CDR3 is TGTGCCAGCAGCCCCACAGGGCTGGGGGAGATGAACACTGAAGCTTTCTTT. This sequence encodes CASSPTGLGEMNTEAFF.

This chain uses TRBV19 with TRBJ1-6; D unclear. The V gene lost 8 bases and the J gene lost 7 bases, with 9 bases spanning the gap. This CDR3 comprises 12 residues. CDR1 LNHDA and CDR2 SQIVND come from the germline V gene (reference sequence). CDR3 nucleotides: TGTGCCAGTGCAGTGGGCAATTCACCCCTCCACTTT. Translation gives CASAVGNSPLHF.